Listed below are T cell receptor beta chains from one sample, sequenced in a study of blood T cell repertoires in COVID-19. Clones were sequenced by immunoSEQ multiplex PCR, and TCRdb holds only the in-frame ones, with some missing. The sample has fewer than 130,000 clones, about 85% seen once. Sequencing used peripheral blood. The source is a human donor in a cohort sampled during active COVID-19. The CDR3 runs from the conserved cysteine through the conserved F or W. The D gene is left open where the match is weak. The size entry is marked missing in some rows and otherwise reads once, few, many or a size class.

cdr3_aa: CASSSSGAYNEQFF; cdr3_nt: TGTGCCAGCAGCTCTAGCGGCGCCTACAATGAGCAGTTCTTC; d_call: TRBD2; v_call: TRBV7-3; j_call: TRBJ2-1; clone_size: NA
cdr3_aa: CASSLVGSGYEQYF; cdr3_nt: TGTGCCAGCAGCTTAGTTGGTAGCGGCTACGAGCAGTACTTC; d_call: NA; v_call: TRBV7-2; j_call: TRBJ2-7; clone_size: NA
cdr3_aa: CASSYGVVLAGETQYF; cdr3_nt: TGTGCCAGCAGTTACGGTGTGGTCCTAGCAGGAGAGACCCAGTACTTC; d_call: NA; v_call: TRBV6-2/TRBV6-3; j_call: TRBJ2-5; clone_size: NA
cdr3_aa: CASSSLGGAADTQYF; cdr3_nt: TGTGCCAGCAGCTCCTTGGGGGGGGCGGCAGATACGCAGTATTTT; d_call: NA; v_call: TRBV28; j_call: TRBJ2-3; clone_size: NA
cdr3_aa: CASSPNLEERGGPDTQYF; cdr3_nt: TGTGCCAGCAGCCCCAACCTTGAAGAGCGGGGGGGCCCAGATACGCAGTATTTT; d_call: TRBD2; v_call: TRBV3-1/TRBV3-2; j_call: TRBJ2-3; clone_size: NA
cdr3_aa: CASSYVEEAGETQYF; cdr3_nt: TGTGCCAGCAGTTACGTGGAGGAGGCGGGAGAGACCCAGTACTTC; d_call: NA; v_call: TRBV6-2/TRBV6-3; j_call: TRBJ2-5; clone_size: NA
cdr3_aa: CSALSGSHYEQYF; cdr3_nt: TGCAGCGCCCTTAGCGGGAGTCACTACGAGCAGTACTTC; d_call: TRBD2; v_call: TRBV29-1; j_call: TRBJ2-7; clone_size: NA
cdr3_aa: CASRATYEQYF; cdr3_nt: TGTGCCAGCAGGGCCACCTACGAGCAGTACTTC; d_call: NA; v_call: TRBV28; j_call: TRBJ2-7; clone_size: NA
cdr3_aa: CASSLAGGSTEAFF; cdr3_nt: TGTGCCAGCAGCTTAGCAGGGGGGAGCACTGAAGCTTTCTTT; d_call: TRBD1; v_call: TRBV11-2; j_call: TRBJ1-1; clone_size: NA
cdr3_aa: CASRGGDFYGYTF; cdr3_nt: TGTGCCAGCAGGGGCGGGGATTTCTATGGCTACACCTTC; d_call: NA; v_call: TRBV2; j_call: TRBJ1-2; clone_size: NA
cdr3_aa: CSASGRANSPLHF; cdr3_nt: TGCAGTGCTAGTGGCAGGGCCAATTCACCCCTCCACTTT; d_call: NA; v_call: TRBV20-1; j_call: TRBJ1-6; clone_size: NA
cdr3_aa: CASSQNTGTGSSPLHF; cdr3_nt: TGTGCCAGCAGCCAGAATACCGGGACAGGGAGTTCACCCCTCCACTTT; d_call: TRBD1; v_call: TRBV9; j_call: TRBJ1-6; clone_size: NA
cdr3_aa: CASSGGVNTGELFF; cdr3_nt: TGTGCCAGCAGCGGGGGGGTGAACACCGGGGAGCTGTTTTTT; d_call: NA; v_call: TRBV9; j_call: TRBJ2-2; clone_size: NA
cdr3_aa: CASSQDTKRRQSLINTEAFF; cdr3_nt: TGCGCCAGCAGCCAAGATACCAAACGGAGACAGAGCCTAATAAACACTGAAGCTTTCTTT; d_call: NA; v_call: TRBV4-1; j_call: TRBJ1-1; clone_size: NA
cdr3_aa: CSVEGVRGYTF; cdr3_nt: TGCAGCGTCGAGGGTGTACGCGGCTACACCTTC; d_call: NA; v_call: TRBV29-1; j_call: TRBJ1-2; clone_size: NA
cdr3_aa: CASSLLTGRTGELFF; cdr3_nt: TGTGCCAGCAGTTTACTTACCGGCAGGACCGGGGAGCTGTTTTTT; d_call: NA; v_call: TRBV27; j_call: TRBJ2-2; clone_size: NA
cdr3_aa: CASSMAGSYNEQFF; cdr3_nt: TGTGCCAGCAGCATGGCGGGCAGCTACAATGAGCAGTTCTTC; d_call: NA; v_call: TRBV7-9; j_call: TRBJ2-1; clone_size: NA
cdr3_aa: CASSLGRSQYTGELFF; cdr3_nt: TGTGCCAGCAGCTTGGGCCGCTCACAGTACACCGGGGAGCTGTTTTTT; d_call: NA; v_call: TRBV5-6; j_call: TRBJ2-2; clone_size: NA
cdr3_aa: CASNRAQDMNTEAFF; cdr3_nt: TGTGCCAGCAATCGGGCACAGGATATGAACACTGAAGCTTTCTTT; d_call: NA; v_call: TRBV6-5; j_call: TRBJ1-1; clone_size: NA
cdr3_aa: CSADRGYQETQYF; cdr3_nt: TGCAGCGCCGACAGGGGGTACCAAGAGACCCAGTACTTC; d_call: TRBD1; v_call: TRBV29-1; j_call: TRBJ2-5; clone_size: NA
cdr3_aa: CASSTAGTSGNSYNEQFF; cdr3_nt: TGTGCCAGCAGCACGGCCGGGACTAGCGGAAACTCCTACAATGAGCAGTTCTTC; d_call: TRBD2; v_call: TRBV5-4; j_call: TRBJ2-1; clone_size: NA
cdr3_aa: CASTPWEGGELFF; cdr3_nt: TGTGCCAGCACCCCCTGGGAGGGCGGGGAGCTGTTTTTT; d_call: TRBD2; v_call: TRBV3-1/TRBV3-2; j_call: TRBJ2-2; clone_size: NA
cdr3_aa: CASSLRREGGAVRQFF; cdr3_nt: TGTGCCAGCAGCTTACGTCGGGAGGGCGGGGCAGTTCGGCAGTTCTTC; d_call: TRBD2; v_call: TRBV7-9; j_call: TRBJ2-1; clone_size: NA
cdr3_aa: CAIGGQTGTDIHGGNTIYF; cdr3_nt: TGTGCCATCGGGGGGCAAACCGGGACAGATATACACGGGGGAAACACCATATATTTT; d_call: TRBD1; v_call: TRBV10-3; j_call: TRBJ1-3; clone_size: NA
cdr3_aa: CASSPTDRGDTEAFF; cdr3_nt: TGTGCCAGCAGCCCGACGGACAGGGGGGACACTGAAGCTTTCTTT; d_call: TRBD1; v_call: TRBV3-1/TRBV3-2; j_call: TRBJ1-1; clone_size: once
cdr3_aa: CASSHSTGTSGEQETQYF; cdr3_nt: TGCGCCAGCAGCCACTCCACGGGGACTAGCGGGGAACAAGAGACCCAGTACTTC; d_call: TRBD2; v_call: TRBV4-1; j_call: TRBJ2-5; clone_size: NA
cdr3_aa: CASSEQTGAQPQHF; cdr3_nt: TGTGCCAGCAGCGAACAGACAGGGGCCCAGCCCCAGCATTTT; d_call: TRBD1; v_call: TRBV11-2; j_call: TRBJ1-5; clone_size: once
cdr3_aa: CASNRDVGTEAFF; cdr3_nt: TGTGCCAGCAACAGGGACGTGGGCACTGAAGCTTTCTTT; d_call: NA; v_call: TRBV6-5; j_call: TRBJ1-1; clone_size: NA
cdr3_aa: CASSEMDRVLAQQFF; cdr3_nt: TGTGCCAGCAGTGAAATGGACAGGGTATTGGCGCAGCAGTTCTTC; d_call: TRBD1; v_call: TRBV6-1; j_call: TRBJ2-1; clone_size: NA
cdr3_aa: CASRSTTTGTGPLF; cdr3_nt: TGTGCCAGTCGGTCGACAACCACCGGGACAGGTCCCCTTTTC; d_call: TRBD1; v_call: TRBV19; j_call: TRBJ2-7; clone_size: NA
cdr3_aa: CASSQDLLSSGGHTDTQYF; cdr3_nt: TGCGCCAGCAGCCAAGATCTTTTGTCTAGCGGGGGGCACACAGATACGCAGTATTTT; d_call: TRBD2; v_call: TRBV4-3; j_call: TRBJ2-3; clone_size: NA
cdr3_aa: CASRLQGKFF; cdr3_nt: TGTGCCAGCAGGCTCCAGGGAAAGTTCTTC; d_call: NA; v_call: TRBV2; j_call: TRBJ2-1; clone_size: few
cdr3_aa: CASSPGLAGGLADTQYF; cdr3_nt: TGTGCCAGCAGCCCGGGACTAGCGGGGGGCCTGGCAGATACGCAGTATTTT; d_call: TRBD2; v_call: TRBV9; j_call: TRBJ2-3; clone_size: NA
cdr3_aa: CASSYLAGTIYEQYF; cdr3_nt: TGTGCCAGCAGTTATCTGGCAGGGACAATCTACGAGCAGTACTTC; d_call: NA; v_call: TRBV6-2/TRBV6-3; j_call: TRBJ2-7; clone_size: NA
cdr3_aa: CASSYPGGETQYF; cdr3_nt: TGTGCCAGCAGTTATCCAGGAGGAGAGACCCAGTACTTC; d_call: NA; v_call: TRBV28; j_call: TRBJ2-5; clone_size: NA
cdr3_aa: CASTRSTGGSGANVLTF; cdr3_nt: TGTGCCAGCACCCGTTCAACGGGGGGCTCTGGGGCCAACGTCCTGACTTTC; d_call: TRBD2; v_call: TRBV7-9; j_call: TRBJ2-6; clone_size: NA